This is a list of T cell receptor beta chains from one sample in a study of cytomegalovirus exposure and HLA in healthy donors. Sequencing used immunoSEQ multiplex PCR; TCRdb keeps in-frame clones, though not all of them. The table records some 70,000 clones, around 80% of them present only once. Sequencing was carried out using PBMCs. The receptors originated from a man aged 45-65 years in good health and CMV-seronegative. The CDR3 runs from the conserved cysteine through the conserved F or W. The D gene is left open where the match is weak. Clone size is given for some rows only: seen once, a few or many times, or a class if the clone is expanded.

size | J | D | V | length | CDR3 | DNA
NA | TRBJ2-5 | NA | TRBV11-2 | 16 | CASSLGLAATQETQYF | TGTGCCAGCAGCTTAGGGTTAGCGGCAACTCAAGAGACCCAGTACTTC
NA | TRBJ1-1 | NA | TRBV4-3 | 12 | CASSQGSAEAFF | TGCGCCAGCAGCCAAGGGTCGGCTGAAGCTTTCTTT
NA | TRBJ1-6 | NA | TRBV25-1 | 16 | CASSEYSTPQGSPLHF | TGTGCCAGCAGTGAATATTCAACCCCGCAGGGGTCACCCCTCCACTTT
NA | TRBJ2-1 | NA | TRBV11-2 | 12 | CASSLFFLEQFF | TGTGCCAGCAGCTTATTCTTTCTTGAGCAGTTCTTC
NA | TRBJ1-5 | NA | TRBV19 | 17 | CASRGEAVLYSNQPQHF | TGTGCCAGTAGGGGGGAGGCGGTCTTGTATAGCAATCAGCCCCAGCATTTT
once | TRBJ2-3 | NA | TRBV29-1 | 15 | CSVEGTDWAQDTQYF | TGCAGCGTTGAAGGGACAGATTGGGCCCAGGATACGCAGTATTTT
NA | TRBJ1-2 | NA | TRBV18 | 13 | CASSPQGDYGYTF | TGTGCCAGCTCACCACAGGGAGACTATGGCTACACCTTC
NA | TRBJ1-2 | NA | TRBV6-5 | 12 | CASGTGTNGYTF | TGTGCCAGCGGAACCGGGACAAATGGCTACACCTTC
NA | TRBJ2-3 | NA | TRBV9 | 16 | CASSALLGASTDTQYF | TGTGCCAGCAGCGCCCTTTTGGGGGCGAGCACAGATACGCAGTATTTT
NA | TRBJ2-1 | TRBD2 | TRBV6-5 | 14 | CATRLAGGYNEQFF | TGTGCCACCCGACTAGCGGGGGGCTACAATGAGCAGTTCTTC
NA | TRBJ2-5 | NA | TRBV28 | 13 | CASSLSREETQYF | TGTGCCAGCAGTTTAAGCAGGGAAGAGACCCAGTACTTC